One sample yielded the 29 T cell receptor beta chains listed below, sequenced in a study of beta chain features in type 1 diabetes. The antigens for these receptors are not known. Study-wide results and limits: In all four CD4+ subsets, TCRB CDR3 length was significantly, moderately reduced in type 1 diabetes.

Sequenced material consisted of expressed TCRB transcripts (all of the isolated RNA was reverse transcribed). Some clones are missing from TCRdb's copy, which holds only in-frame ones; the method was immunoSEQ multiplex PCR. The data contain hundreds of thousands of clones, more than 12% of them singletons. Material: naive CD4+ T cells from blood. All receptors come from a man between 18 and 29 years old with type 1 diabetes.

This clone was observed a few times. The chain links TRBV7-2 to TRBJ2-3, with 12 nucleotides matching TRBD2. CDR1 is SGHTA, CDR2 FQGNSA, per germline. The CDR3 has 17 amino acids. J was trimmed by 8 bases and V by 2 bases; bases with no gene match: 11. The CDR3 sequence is CASSLLAGGPAGSTQYF. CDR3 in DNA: TGTGCCAGCAGCTTACTAGCGGGAGGGCCAGCTGGGAGTACGCAGTATTTT.

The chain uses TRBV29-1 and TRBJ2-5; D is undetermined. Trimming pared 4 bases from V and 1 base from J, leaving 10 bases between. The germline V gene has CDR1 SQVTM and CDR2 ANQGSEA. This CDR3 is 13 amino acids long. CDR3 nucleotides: TGCAGCGTTGGCCGGGCTCTCCAAGAGACCCAGTACTTC. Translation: CSVGRALQETQYF.

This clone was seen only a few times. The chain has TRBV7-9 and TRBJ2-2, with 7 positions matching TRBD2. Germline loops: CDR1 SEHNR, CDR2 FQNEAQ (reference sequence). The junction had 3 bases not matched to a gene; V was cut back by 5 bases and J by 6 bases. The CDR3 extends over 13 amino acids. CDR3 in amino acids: CASSPREAGELFF. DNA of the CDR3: TGTGCCAGCAGCCCCCGGGAGGCCGGGGAGCTGTTTTTT.

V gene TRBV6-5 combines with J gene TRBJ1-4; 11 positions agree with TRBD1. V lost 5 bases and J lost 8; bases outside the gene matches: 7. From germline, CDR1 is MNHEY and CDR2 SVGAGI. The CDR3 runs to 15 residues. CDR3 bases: TGTGCCAGCAGTCCTGCGGGACAGGGGGGCGAAAAACTGTTTTTT. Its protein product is CASSPAGQGGEKLFF.

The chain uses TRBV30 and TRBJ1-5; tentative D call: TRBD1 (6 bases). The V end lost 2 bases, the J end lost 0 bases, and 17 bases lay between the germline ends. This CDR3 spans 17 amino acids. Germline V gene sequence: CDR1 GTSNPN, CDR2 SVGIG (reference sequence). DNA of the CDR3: TGTGCCTGGAGTCGCACAGGGTGGAGGTATAGCAATCAGCCCCAGCATTTT. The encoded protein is CAWSRTGWRYSNQPQHF.

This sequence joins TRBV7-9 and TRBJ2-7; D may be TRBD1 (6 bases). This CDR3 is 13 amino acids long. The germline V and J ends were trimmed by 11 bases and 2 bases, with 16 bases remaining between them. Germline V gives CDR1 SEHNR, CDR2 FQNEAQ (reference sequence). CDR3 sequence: CAASSGVPYEQYF. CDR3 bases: TGTGCCGCCAGTTCAGGGGTACCCTACGAGCAGTACTTC. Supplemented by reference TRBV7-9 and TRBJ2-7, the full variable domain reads DTGVSQNPRHKITKRGQNVTFRCDPISEHNRLYWYRQTLGQGPEFLTYFQNEAQLEKSRLLSDRFSAERPKGSFSTLEIQRTEQGDSAMYLCAASSGVPYEQYFGPGTRLTVT.

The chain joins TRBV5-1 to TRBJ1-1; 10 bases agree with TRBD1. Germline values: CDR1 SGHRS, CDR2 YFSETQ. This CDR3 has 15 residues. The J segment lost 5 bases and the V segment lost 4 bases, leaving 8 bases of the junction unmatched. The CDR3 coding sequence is TGCGCCAGCAGCATGAGGGACAGGGGACGGACTGAAGCTTTCTTT. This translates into CASSMRDRGRTEAFF. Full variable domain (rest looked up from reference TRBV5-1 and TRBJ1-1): KAGVTQTPRYLIKTRGQQVTLSCSPISGHRSVSWYQQTPGQGLQFLFEYFSETQRNKGNFPGRFSGRQFSNSRSEMNVSTLELGDSALYLCASSMRDRGRTEAFFGQGTRLTVV.

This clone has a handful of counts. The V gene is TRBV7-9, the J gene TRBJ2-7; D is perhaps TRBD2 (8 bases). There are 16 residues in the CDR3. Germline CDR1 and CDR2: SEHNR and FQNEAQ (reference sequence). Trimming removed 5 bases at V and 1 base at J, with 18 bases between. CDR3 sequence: CASSPRGGTASYEQYF. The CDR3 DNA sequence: TGTGCCAGCAGCCCCCGGGGGGGGACAGCTTCCTACGAGCAGTACTTC.

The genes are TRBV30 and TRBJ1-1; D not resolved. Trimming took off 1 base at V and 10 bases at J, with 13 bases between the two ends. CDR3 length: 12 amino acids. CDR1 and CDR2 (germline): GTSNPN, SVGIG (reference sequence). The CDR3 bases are TGTGCCTGGAGTGACAGCCGGGGTAGAGCTTTCTTT. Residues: CAWSDSRGRAFF. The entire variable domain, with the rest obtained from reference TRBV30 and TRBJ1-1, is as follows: SQTIHQWPATLVQPVGSPLSLECTVEGTSNPNLYWYRQAAGRGLQLLFYSVGIGQISSEVPQNLSASRPQDRQFILSSKKLLLSDSGFYLCAWSDSRGRAFFGQGTRLTVV.

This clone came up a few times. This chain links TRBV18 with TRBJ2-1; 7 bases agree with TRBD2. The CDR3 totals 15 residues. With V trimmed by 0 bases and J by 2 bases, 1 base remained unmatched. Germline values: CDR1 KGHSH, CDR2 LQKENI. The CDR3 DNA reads TGTGCCAGCTCACCACCGGCGGGAGCCTACAATGAGCAGTTCTTC. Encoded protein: CASSPPAGAYNEQFF. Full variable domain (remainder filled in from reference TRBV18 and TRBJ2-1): NAGVMQNPRHLVRRRGQEARLRCSPMKGHSHVYWYRQLPEEGLKFMVYLQKENIIDESGMPKERFSAEFPKEGPSILRIQQVVRGDSAAYFCASSPPAGAYNEQFFGPGTRLTVL.

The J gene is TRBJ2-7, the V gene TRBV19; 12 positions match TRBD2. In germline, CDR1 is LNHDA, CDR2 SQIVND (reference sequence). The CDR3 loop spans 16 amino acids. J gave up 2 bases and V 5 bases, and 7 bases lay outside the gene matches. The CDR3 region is CASSSWTSGVAYEQYF. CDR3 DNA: TGTGCCAGTAGTTCCTGGACTAGCGGGGTAGCCTACGAGCAGTACTTC. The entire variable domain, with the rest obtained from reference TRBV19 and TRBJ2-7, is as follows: DGGITQSPKYLFRKEGQNVTLSCEQNLNHDAMYWYRQDPGQGLRLIYYSQIVNDFQKGDIAEGYSVSREKKESFPLTVTSAQKNPTAFYLCASSSWTSGVAYEQYFGPGTRLTVT.

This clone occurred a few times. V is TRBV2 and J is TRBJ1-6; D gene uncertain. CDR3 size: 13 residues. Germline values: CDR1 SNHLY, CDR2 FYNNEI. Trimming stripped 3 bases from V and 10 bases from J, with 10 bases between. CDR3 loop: CASSEGRESPLHF. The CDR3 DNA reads TGTGCCAGCAGTGAGGGCAGAGAATCACCCCTCCACTTT.

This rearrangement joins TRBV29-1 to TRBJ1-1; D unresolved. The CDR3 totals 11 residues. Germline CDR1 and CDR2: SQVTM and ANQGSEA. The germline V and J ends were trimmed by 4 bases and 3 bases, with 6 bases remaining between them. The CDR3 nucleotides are TGCAGCGTTGCAAGGTACACTGAAGCTTTCTTT. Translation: CSVARYTEAFF.

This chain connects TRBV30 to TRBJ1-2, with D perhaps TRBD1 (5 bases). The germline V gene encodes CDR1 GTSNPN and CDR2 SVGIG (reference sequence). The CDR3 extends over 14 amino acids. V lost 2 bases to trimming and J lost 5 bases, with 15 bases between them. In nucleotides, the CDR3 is TGTGCCTGGAGTCGACAGTCTGTGGGTTATGGCTACACCTTC. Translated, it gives CAWSRQSVGYGYTF.

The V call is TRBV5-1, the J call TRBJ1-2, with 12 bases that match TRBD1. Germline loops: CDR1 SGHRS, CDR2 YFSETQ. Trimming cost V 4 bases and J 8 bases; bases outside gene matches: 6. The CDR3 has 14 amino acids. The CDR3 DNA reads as TGCGCCAGCAGCCTCGGGACAGGGGGCGGCGGCTACACCTTC. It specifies CASSLGTGGGGYTF.

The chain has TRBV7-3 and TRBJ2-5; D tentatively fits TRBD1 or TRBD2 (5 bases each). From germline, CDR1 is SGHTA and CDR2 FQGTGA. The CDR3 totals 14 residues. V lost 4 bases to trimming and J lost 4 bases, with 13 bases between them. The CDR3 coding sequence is TGTGCCAGCAGCTACGGGGCCGCTGGAGAGACCCAGTACTTC. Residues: CASSYGAAGETQYF.

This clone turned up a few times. The CDR3 spells CASSVAGSTGELFF. DNA for the CDR3: TGTGCCAGCAGCGTAGCGGGGTCCACCGGGGAGCTGTTTTTT. This chain joins TRBV9 and TRBJ2-2; maybe TRBD2 (5 bases). Deletions cut 0 bases from V and 4 bases from J, with 7 bases between. The CDR3 extends over 14 amino acids. Germline V lookup: CDR1 SGDLS, CDR2 YYNGEE. Full variable domain (outside the CDR3, taken from reference TRBV9 and TRBJ2-2): DSGVTQTPKHLITATGQRVTLRCSPRSGDLSVYWYQQSLDQGLQFLIQYYNGEERAKGNILERFSAQQFPDLHSELNLSSLELGDSALYFCASSVAGSTGELFFGEGSRLTVL.

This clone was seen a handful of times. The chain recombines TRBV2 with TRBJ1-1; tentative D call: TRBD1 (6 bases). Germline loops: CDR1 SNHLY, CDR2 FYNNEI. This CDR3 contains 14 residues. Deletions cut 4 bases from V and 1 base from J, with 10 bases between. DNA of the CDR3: TGTGCCAGCAGTGTGCAGGGGAGGAACACTGAAGCTTTCTTT. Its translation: CASSVQGRNTEAFF.

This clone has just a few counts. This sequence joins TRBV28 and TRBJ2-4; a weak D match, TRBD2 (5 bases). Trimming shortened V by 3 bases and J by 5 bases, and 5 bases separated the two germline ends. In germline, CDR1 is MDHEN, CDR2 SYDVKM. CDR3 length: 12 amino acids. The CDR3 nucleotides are TGTGCCAGCAGTTTCGGGGAAAACATTCAGTACTTC. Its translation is CASSFGENIQYF.

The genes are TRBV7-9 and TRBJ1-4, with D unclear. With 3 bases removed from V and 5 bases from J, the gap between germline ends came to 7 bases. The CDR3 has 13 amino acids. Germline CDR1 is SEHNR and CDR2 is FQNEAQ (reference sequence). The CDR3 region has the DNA TGTGCCAGCAGCTTTAACAGAAATGAAAAACTGTTTTTT. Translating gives CASSFNRNEKLFF.

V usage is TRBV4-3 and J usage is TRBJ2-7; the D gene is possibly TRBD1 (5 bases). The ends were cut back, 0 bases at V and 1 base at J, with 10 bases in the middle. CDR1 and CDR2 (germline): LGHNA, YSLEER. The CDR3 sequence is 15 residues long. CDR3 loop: CASSQEVAGSYEQYF. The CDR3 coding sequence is TGCGCCAGCAGCCAAGAGGTCGCAGGGTCCTACGAGCAGTACTTC.

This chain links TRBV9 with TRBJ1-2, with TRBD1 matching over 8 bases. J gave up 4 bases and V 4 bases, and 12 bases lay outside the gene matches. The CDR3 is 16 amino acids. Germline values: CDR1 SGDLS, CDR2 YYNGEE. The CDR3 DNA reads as TGTGCCAGCAGCATTTTCTCAGGGGGCGCGGCCTATGGCTACACCTTC. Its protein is CASSIFSGGAAYGYTF.

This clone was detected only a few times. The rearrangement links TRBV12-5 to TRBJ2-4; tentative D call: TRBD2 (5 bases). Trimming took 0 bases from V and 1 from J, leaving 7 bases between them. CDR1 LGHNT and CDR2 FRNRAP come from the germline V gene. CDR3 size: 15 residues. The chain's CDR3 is CASGLVRRAKNIQYF. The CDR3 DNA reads TGTGCTAGTGGTTTGGTACGGAGGGCCAAAAACATTCAGTACTTC. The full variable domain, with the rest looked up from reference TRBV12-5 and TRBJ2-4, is DARVTQTPRHKVTEMGQEVTMRCQPILGHNTVFWYRQTMMQGLELLAYFRNRAPLDDSGMPKDRFSAEMPDATLATLKIQPSEPRDSAVYFCASGLVRRAKNIQYFGAGTRLSVL.

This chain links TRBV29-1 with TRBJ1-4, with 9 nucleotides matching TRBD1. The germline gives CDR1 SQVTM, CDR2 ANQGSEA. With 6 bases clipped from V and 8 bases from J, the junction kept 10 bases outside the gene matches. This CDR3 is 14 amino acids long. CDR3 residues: CSVSGQGIREKLFF. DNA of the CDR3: TGCAGCGTGAGCGGACAGGGGATACGGGAAAAACTGTTTTTT. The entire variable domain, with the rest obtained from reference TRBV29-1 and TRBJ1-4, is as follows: SAVISQKPSRDICQRGTSLTIQCQVDSQVTMMFWYRQQPGQSLTLIATANQGSEATYESGFVIDKFPISRPNLTFSTLTVSNMSPEDSSIYLCSVSGQGIREKLFFGSGTQLSVL.

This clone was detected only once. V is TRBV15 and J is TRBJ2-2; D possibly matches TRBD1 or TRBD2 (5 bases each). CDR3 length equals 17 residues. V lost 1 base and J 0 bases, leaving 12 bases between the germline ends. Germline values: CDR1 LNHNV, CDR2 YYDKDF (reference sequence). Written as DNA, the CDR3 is TGTGCCACCAGCAGAGCATTCGGGACGGCGAACACCGGGGAGCTGTTTTTT. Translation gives CATSRAFGTANTGELFF.

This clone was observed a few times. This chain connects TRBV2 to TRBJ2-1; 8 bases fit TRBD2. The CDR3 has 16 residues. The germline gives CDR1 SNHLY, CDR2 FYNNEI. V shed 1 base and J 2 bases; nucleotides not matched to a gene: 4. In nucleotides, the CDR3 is TGTGCCAGCAGTGAAGATCCAGCGGGAGCCTACAATGAGCAGTTCTTC. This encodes CASSEDPAGAYNEQFF.

The CDR3 here is CASSEGGHWGTEAFF. DNA of the CDR3: TGTGCCAGCAGTGAAGGGGGACACTGGGGCACTGAAGCTTTCTTT. This chain connects TRBV6-1 to TRBJ1-1; the D gene is possibly TRBD1 (6 bases). Germline lookup yields CDR1 MNHNS and CDR2 SASEGT. V lost 1 base to trimming and J lost 4 bases, with 13 bases between them. CDR3 length: 15 amino acids.

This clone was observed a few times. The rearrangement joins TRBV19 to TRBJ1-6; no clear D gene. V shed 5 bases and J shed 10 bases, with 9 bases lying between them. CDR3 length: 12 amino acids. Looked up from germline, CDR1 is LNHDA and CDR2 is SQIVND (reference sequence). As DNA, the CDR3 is TGTGCCAGTAGTGTCCCTTCGTCACCCCTCCACTTT. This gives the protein CASSVPSSPLHF.

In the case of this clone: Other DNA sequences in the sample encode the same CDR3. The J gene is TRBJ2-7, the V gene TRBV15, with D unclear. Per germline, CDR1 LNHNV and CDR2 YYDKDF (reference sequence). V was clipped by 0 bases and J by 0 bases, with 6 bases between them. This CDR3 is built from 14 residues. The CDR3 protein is CATSRDLGSYEQYF. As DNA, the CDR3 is TGTGCCACCAGCAGAGATTTAGGCTCCTACGAGCAGTACTTC.